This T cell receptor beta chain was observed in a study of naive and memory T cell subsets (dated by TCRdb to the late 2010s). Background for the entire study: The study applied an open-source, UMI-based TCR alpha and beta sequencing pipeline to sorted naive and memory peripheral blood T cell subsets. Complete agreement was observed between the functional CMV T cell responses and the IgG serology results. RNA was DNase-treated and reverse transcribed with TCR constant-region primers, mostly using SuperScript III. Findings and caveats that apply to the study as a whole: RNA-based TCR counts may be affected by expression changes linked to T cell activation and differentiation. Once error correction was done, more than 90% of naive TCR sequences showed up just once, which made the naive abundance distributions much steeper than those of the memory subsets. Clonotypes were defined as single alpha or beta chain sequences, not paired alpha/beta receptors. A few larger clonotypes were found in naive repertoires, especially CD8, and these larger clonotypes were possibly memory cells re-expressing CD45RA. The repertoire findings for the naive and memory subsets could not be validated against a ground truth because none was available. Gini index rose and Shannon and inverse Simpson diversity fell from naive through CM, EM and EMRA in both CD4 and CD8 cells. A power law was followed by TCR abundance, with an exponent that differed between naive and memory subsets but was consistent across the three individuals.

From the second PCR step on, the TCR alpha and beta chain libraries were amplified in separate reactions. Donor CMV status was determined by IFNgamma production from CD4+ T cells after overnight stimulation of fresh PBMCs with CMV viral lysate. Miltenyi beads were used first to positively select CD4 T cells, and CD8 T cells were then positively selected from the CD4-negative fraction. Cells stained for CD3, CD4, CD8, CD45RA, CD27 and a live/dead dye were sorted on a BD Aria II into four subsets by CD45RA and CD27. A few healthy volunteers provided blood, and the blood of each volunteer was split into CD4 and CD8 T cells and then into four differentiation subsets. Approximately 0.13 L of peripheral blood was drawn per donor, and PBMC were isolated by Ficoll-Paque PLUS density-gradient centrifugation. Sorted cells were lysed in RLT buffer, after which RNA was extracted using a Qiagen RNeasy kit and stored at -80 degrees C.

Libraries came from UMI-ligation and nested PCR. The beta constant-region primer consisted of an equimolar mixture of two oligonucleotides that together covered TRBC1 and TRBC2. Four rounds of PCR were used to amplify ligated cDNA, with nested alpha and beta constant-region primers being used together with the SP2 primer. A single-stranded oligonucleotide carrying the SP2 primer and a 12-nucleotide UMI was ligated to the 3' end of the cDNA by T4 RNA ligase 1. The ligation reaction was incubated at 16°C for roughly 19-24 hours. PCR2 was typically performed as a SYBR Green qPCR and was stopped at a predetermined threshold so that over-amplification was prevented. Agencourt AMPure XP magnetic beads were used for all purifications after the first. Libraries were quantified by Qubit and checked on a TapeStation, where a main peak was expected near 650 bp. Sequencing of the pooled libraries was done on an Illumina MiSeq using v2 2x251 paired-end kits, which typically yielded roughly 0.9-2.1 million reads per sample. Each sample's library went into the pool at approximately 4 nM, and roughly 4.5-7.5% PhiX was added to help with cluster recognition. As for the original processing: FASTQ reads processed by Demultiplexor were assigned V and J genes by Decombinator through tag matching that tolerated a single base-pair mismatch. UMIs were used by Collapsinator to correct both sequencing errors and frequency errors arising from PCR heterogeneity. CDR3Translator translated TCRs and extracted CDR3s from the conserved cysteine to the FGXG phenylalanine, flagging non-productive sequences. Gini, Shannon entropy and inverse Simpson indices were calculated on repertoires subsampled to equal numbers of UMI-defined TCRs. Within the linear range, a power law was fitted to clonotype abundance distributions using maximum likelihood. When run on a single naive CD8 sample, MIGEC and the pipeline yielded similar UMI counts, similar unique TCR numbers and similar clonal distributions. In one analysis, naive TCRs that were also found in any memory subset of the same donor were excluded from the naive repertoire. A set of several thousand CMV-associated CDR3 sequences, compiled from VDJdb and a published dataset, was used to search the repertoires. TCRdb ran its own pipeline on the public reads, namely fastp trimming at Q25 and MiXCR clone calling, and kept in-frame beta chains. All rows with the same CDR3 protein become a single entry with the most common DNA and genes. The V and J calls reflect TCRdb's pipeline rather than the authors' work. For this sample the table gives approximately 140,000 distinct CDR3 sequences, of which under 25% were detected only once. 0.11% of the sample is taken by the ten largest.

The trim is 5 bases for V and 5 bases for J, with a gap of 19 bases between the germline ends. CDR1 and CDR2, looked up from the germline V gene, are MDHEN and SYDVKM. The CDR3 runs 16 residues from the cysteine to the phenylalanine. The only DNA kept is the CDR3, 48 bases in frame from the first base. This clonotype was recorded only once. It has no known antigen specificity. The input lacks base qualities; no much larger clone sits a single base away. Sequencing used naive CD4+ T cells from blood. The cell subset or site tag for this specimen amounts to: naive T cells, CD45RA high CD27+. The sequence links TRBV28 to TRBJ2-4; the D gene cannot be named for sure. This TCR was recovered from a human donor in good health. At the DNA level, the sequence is TGTGCCAGCAGTCTCATCCCCCGGGCCCTCCAAAACATTCAGTACTTC. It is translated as CASSLIPRALQNIQYF.